This T cell receptor (beta chain) stems from a study of control samples from healthy donors and cancer patients. The data were produced by immunoSEQ multiplex PCR, yet TCRdb's version contains in-frame clones alone and is incomplete. The sample comprises about 89,000 clones, around nine tenths of which are singletons, and approximately 21% rests with the top ten. CDR3 size: 15 residues. CDR1 is KGHSH and CDR2 is LQKENI in the germline V gene. Trimming at V came to 5 bases and at J to 6 bases, leaving 7 bases not matched to a gene. V is TRBV18 and J is TRBJ1-6; 7 nucleotides agree with TRBD1. The clonotype was recovered from a man aged 25 to 40 in good health. Sequencing was carried out using blood. DNA for the CDR3: TGTGCCAGCTCATCCGACAGGGTGGGTAATTCACCCCTCCACTTT. It codes for CASSSDRVGNSPLHF. The full variable domain, in which reference TRBV18 and TRBJ1-6 provide the parts outside the CDR3, is NAGVMQNPRHLVRRRGQEARLRCSPMKGHSHVYWYRQLPEEGLKFMVYLQKENIIDESGMPKERFSAEFPKEGPSILRIQQVVRGDSAAYFCASSSDRVGNSPLHFGNGTRLTVT.